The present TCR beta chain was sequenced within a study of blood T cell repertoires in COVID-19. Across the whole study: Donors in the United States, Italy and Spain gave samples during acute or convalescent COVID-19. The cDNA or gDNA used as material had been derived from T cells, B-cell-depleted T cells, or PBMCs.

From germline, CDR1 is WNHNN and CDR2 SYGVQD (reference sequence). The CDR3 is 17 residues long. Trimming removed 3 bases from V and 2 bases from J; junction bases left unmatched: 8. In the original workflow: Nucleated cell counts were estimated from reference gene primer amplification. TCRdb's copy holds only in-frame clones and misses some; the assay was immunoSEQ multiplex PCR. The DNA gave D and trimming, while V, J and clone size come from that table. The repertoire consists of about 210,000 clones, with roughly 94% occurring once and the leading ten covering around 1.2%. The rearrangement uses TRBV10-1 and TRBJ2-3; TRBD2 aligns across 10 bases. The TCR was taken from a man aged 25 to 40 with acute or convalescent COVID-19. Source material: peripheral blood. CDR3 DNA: TGCGCCAGCAGTGACCGAAGCGGGAGGGCCCCCACAGATACGCAGTATTTT. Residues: CASSDRSGRAPTDTQYF.